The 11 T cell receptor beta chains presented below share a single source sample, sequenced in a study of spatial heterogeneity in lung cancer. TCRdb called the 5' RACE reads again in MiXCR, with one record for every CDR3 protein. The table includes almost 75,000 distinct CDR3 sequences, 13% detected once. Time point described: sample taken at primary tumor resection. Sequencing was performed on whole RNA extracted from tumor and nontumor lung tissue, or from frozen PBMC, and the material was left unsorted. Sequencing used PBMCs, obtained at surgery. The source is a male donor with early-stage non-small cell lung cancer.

CDR3 sequence reads: CATSDPTTAKNIQYF. The CDR3 DNA is TGTGCCACCAGTGACCCGACCACAGCCAAAAACATTCAGTACTTC. This chain uses TRBV24-1 with TRBJ2-4; no clear D. The CDR3 length is 15 residues. The germline V and J ends were trimmed by 4 bases and 0 bases, with 9 bases remaining between them. Looked up from germline, CDR1 is KGHDR and CDR2 is SFDVKD.

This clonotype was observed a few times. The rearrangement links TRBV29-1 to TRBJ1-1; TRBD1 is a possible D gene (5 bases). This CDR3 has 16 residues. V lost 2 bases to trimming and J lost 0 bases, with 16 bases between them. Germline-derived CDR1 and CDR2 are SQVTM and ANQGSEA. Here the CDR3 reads CSVESRDFTMNTEAFF. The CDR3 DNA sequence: TGCAGCGTTGAAAGCAGGGACTTCACCATGAACACTGAAGCTTTCTTT.

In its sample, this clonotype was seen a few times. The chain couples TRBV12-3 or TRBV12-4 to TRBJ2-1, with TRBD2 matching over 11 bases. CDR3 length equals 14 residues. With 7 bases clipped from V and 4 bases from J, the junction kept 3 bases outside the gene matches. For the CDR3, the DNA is TGTGCCAGCACCGGGACTAGCGGTTACAATGAGCAGTTCTTC. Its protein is CASTGTSGYNEQFF.

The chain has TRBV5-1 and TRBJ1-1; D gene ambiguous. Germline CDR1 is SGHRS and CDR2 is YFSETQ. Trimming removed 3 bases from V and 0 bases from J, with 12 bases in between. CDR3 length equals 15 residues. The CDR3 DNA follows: TGCGCCAGCAGCTCACGGGCTAACATGAACACTGAAGCTTTCTTT. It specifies CASSSRANMNTEAFF.

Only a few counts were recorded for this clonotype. The chain's CDR3 is CASIPGGNEETQYF. The DNA for the CDR3 is TGTGCCAGCATTCCCGGCGGGAATGAAGAGACCCAGTACTTC. The chain employs TRBV7-6 and TRBJ2-5; a possible D gene is TRBD2 (6 bases). Germline-derived CDR1 and CDR2 are SGHVS and FNYEAQ. Trimming took off 7 bases at V and 3 bases at J, with 15 bases between the two ends. The length of the CDR3 is 14 residues.

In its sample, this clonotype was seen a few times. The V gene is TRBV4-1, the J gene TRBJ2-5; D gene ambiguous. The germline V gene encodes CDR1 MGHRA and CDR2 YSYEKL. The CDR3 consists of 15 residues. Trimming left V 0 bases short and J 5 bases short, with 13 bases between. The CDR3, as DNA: TGCGCCAGCAGCCAAGAAATTGTGTCCGATGAGACCCAGTACTTC. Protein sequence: CASSQEIVSDETQYF.

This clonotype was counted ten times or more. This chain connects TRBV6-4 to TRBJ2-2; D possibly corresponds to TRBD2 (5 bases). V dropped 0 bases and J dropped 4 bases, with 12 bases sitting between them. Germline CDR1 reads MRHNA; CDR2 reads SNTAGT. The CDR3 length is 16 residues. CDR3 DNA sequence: TGTGCCAGCAGTGACTCGAACTTTGCGGGCACCGGGGAGCTGTTTTTT. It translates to CASSDSNFAGTGELFF.

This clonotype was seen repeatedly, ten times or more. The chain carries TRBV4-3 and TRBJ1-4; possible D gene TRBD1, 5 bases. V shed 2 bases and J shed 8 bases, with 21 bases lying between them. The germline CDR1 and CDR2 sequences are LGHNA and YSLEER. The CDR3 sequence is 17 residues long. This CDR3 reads CASSQPMGPVVREKLFF. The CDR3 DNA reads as TGCGCCAGCAGCCAACCGATGGGGCCGGTGGTAAGGGAAAAACTGTTTTTT.

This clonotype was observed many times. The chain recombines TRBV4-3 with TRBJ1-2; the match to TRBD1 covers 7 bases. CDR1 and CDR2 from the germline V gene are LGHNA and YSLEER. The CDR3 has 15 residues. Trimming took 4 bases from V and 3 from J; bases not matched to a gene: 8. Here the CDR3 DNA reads TGCGCCAGCAGCCGAGGAGGGGGCGCGGACTATGGCTACACCTTC. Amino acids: CASSRGGGADYGYTF.

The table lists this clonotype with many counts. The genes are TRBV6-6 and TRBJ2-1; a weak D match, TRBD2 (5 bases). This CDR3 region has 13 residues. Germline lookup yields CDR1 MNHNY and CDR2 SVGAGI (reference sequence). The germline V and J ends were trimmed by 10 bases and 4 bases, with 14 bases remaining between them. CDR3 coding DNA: TGTGCCACGTCCGGGGATTTATACAATGAGCAGTTCTTC. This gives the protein CATSGDLYNEQFF.

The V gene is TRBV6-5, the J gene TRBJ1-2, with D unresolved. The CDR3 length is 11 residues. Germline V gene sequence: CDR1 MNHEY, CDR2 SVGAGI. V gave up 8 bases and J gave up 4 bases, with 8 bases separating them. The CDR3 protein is CASGSSYGYTF. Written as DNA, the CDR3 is TGTGCCAGCGGGAGCTCCTATGGCTACACCTTC.